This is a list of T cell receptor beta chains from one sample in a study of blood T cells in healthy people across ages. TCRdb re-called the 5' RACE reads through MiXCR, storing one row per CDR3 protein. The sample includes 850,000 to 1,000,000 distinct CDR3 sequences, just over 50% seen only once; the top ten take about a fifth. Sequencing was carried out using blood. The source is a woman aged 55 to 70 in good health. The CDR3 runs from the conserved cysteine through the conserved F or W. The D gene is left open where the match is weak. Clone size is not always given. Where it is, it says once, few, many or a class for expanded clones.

DNA: TGTGCCAGCACCCAAGGCGAGACCCAGTACTTC; CDR3: CASTQGETQYF; size: few; D: NA; J: TRBJ2-5; V: TRBV6-6
DNA: TGTGCCAGCAGTCTCCGACAGGGGGCCACAGATACGCAGTATTTT; CDR3: CASSLRQGATDTQYF; size: NA; D: TRBD1; J: TRBJ2-3; V: TRBV12-3/TRBV12-4
DNA: TGTGCATCTAGACAAACGGAAGAGCAGTACTTC; CDR3: CASRQTEEQYF; size: NA; D: NA; J: TRBJ2-7; V: TRBV30
DNA: TGTGCCAGCAGTTTTATGGATAACTATGGCTACACCTTC; CDR3: CASSFMDNYGYTF; size: NA; D: NA; J: TRBJ1-2; V: TRBV12-3/TRBV12-4
DNA: TGTGCCAGCAGCCAAGATAGAACTAGCGGGAGGGGATACAATGAGCAGTTCTTC; CDR3: CASSQDRTSGRGYNEQFF; size: few; D: TRBD2; J: TRBJ2-1; V: TRBV4-2
DNA: TGTGCCAGCAGCTTGTGGACAGAAGGATCCTACGAGCAGTACTTC; CDR3: CASSLWTEGSYEQYF; size: few; D: NA; J: TRBJ2-7; V: TRBV13
DNA: TGCAGTACCACACGCTTTAATGAGCAGTTCTTC; CDR3: CSTTRFNEQFF; size: NA; D: NA; J: TRBJ2-1; V: TRBV20-1
DNA: TGTGCCAGCAGCTCGCCAATCGGGTCTGGGGCCAACGTCCTGACTTTC; CDR3: CASSSPIGSGANVLTF; size: NA; D: NA; J: TRBJ2-6; V: TRBV7-9
DNA: TGCGCCAGCAGCCACTTGGCCCACCTTTCATCCTACAAGCAGTACTTC; CDR3: CASSHLAHLSSYKQYF; size: NA; D: NA; J: TRBJ2-7; V: TRBV5-1
DNA: TGTGCCAGCAGCTTATTCCCATCACTAACTAATGAAAAACTGTTTTTT; CDR3: CASSLFPSLTNEKLFF; size: few; D: NA; J: TRBJ1-4; V: TRBV7-2
DNA: TGCGCCAGCAGCATGGGGGGTAGAAGGATTATCGACGAGCAGTACTTC; CDR3: CASSMGGRRIIDEQYF; size: few; D: NA; J: TRBJ2-7; V: TRBV5-1
DNA: TGTGCCAGCAGCTTTTCCCCGAAAGATACGCAGTATTTT; CDR3: CASSFSPKDTQYF; size: NA; D: NA; J: TRBJ2-3; V: TRBV7-2
DNA: TGTGCCAGCAAACAAGGCATCGGTGAGCAGTTCTTC; CDR3: CASKQGIGEQFF; size: many; D: NA; J: TRBJ2-1; V: TRBV6-6
DNA: TGTGCCAGCAGCAAAGCGGGACGGAGAAATGAAAAACTGTTTTTT; CDR3: CASSKAGRRNEKLFF; size: few; D: NA; J: TRBJ1-4; V: TRBV7-9
DNA: TGCGCCAGCGGGCGACAGGGGGCCAGTCCACCATCCCCAGAGACCCAGTACTTC; CDR3: CASGRQGASPPSPETQYF; size: NA; D: TRBD1; J: TRBJ2-5; V: TRBV4-1
DNA: TGCGCCAGCAGTGACGGACGGGAGGGCGCAGATACGCAGTATTTT; CDR3: CASSDGREGADTQYF; size: NA; D: TRBD2; J: TRBJ2-3; V: TRBV10-1
DNA: TGCGCCAGCAGCCACCTCGGACTAGCGGCTTACTACGAGCAGTACTTC; CDR3: CASSHLGLAAYYEQYF; size: NA; D: TRBD2; J: TRBJ2-7; V: TRBV4-1
DNA: TGTGCCAGCAGCCGGATTGACAGGGATTTGAGAGAGCAGTACTTC; CDR3: CASSRIDRDLREQYF; size: NA; D: TRBD1; J: TRBJ2-5; V: TRBV4-2
DNA: TGTGCCAGCCATACCGGGATGGGAGAGACCCAGTACTTC; CDR3: CASHTGMGETQYF; size: NA; D: NA; J: TRBJ2-5; V: TRBV12-3/TRBV12-4
DNA: TGTGCCAGCAGCCCACAGGGTAGACAAAGATACGAGCAGTACTTC; CDR3: CASSPQGRQRYEQYF; size: NA; D: NA; J: TRBJ2-7; V: TRBV7-3
DNA: TGCAGTGCTCGAAGACTATGGGACTCGAGTGAGCAGTTCTTC; CDR3: CSARRLWDSSEQFF; size: NA; D: NA; J: TRBJ2-1; V: TRBV20-1
DNA: TGCGCCAGCAGCCACCCGGCGAGGGGGAACACTGAAGCTTTCTTT; CDR3: CASSHPARGNTEAFF; size: NA; D: NA; J: TRBJ1-1; V: TRBV4-1